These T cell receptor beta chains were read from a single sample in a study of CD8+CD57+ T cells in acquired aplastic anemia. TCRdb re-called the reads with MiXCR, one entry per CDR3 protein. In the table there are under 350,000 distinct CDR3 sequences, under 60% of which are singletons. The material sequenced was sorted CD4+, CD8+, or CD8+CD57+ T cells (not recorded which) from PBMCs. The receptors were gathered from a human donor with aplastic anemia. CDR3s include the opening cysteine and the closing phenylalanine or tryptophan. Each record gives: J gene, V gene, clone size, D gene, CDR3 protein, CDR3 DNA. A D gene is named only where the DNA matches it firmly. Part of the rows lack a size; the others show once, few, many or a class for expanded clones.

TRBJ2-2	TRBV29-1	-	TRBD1	CSVEGTGSNTGELFF	TGCAGCGTTGAGGGGACAGGCTCGAACACCGGGGAGCTGTTTTTT
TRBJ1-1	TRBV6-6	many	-	CASSTREGATEAFF	TGTGCCAGCAGTACGCGAGAAGGAGCGACTGAAGCTTTCTTT
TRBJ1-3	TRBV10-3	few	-	CVGGSGNTIYF	TGTGTAGGGGGGTCCGGAAACACCATATATTTT
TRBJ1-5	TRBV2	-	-	CASSETGTSYSNQPQHF	TGTGCCAGCAGTGAAACCGGGACAAGCTATAGCAATCAGCCCCAGCATTTT
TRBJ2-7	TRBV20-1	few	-	CSARVSVAGEQYF	TGCAGTGCTAGAGTCTCCGTGGCCGGCGAGCAGTACTTC
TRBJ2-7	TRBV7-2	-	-	CASSQGGSEQYF	TGTGCCAGCAGCCAGGGTGGCAGCGAGCAGTACTTC
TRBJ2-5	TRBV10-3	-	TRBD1	CAPKSGQPYF	TGTGCCCCGAAGTCGGGACAGCCGTACTTC
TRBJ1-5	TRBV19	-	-	CASTFTGFNQPQHF	TGTGCCAGTACTTTTACAGGGTTCAATCAGCCCCAGCATTTT
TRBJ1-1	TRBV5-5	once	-	CASSLESGFTEAFF	TGTGCCAGCAGCTTGGAGTCAGGGTTTACTGAAGCTTTCTTT
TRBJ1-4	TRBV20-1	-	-	CSASAEKLFF	TGCAGTGCTAGTGCAGAAAAACTGTTTTTT
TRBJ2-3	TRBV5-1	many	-	CASRLAASSTDTQYF	TGCGCCAGCAGATTAGCAGCCTCTAGCACAGATACGCAGTATTTT
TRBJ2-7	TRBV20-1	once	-	CGAKRPGASEQYF	TGCGGTGCTAAGCGTCCGGGAGCTAGCGAGCAGTACTTC
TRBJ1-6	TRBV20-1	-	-	CSARLGTDSNSPLHF	TGCAGTGCTAGATTAGGGACCGATAGTAATTCACCCCTCCACTTT
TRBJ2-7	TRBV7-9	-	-	CASSLLLANEQYF	TGTGCCAGCAGCTTATTATTAGCGAACGAGCAGTACTTC
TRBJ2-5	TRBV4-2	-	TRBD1	CASSLGAGGSVETQYF	TGTGCCAGCAGCTTGGGGGCAGGGGGCTCGGTGGAGACCCAGTACTTC
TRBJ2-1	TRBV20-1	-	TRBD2	CSAPRAGTSSDEQFF	TGCAGTGCTCCAAGGGCCGGGACTAGCAGCGATGAGCAGTTCTTC
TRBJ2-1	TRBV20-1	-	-	CSARDVHNEQFF	TGCAGTGCTAGAGATGTCCACAATGAGCAGTTCTTC
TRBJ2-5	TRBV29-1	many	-	CSVDLGLETQYF	TGCAGCGTTGATTTGGGGCTAGAGACCCAGTACTTC
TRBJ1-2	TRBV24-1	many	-	CATRGTQTNYGYTF	TGTGCCACCAGGGGGACACAGACTAACTATGGCTACACCTTC
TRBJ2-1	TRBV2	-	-	CASKGQSYNEQFF	TGTGCCAGCAAAGGACAGAGCTACAATGAGCAGTTCTTC
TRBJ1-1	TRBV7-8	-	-	CASSQTGDTEAFF	TGTGCCAGCAGTCAAACAGGAGACACTGAAGCTTTCTTT
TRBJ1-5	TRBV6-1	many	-	CASRRSGGASSPQHF	TGTGCCAGCAGACGTTCGGGGGGCGCATCTTCGCCCCAGCATTTT
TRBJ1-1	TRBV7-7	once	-	CASSTSMNTEAFF	TGTGCTAGCAGTACGAGCATGAACACTGAAGCTTTCTTT
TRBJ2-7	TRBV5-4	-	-	CASSQPNSYEQYF	TGTGCCAGCAGTCAACCGAACTCCTACGAGCAGTACTTC
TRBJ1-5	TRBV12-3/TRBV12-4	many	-	CASSFSGNNQPQHF	TGTGCCAGCAGTTTCTCGGGTAACAATCAGCCCCAGCATTTT
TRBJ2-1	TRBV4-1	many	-	CASSSLRTGGFYEQFF	TGCGCCAGCAGCTCACTAAGGACGGGTGGTTTCTATGAGCAGTTCTTC
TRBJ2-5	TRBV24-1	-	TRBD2	CATSDFSLAGSWTQYF	TGTGCCACCAGTGATTTTTCACTAGCGGGGTCTTGGACCCAGTACTTC
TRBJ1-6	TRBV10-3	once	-	CAINTAYNSPLHF	TGTGCCATCAATACAGCCTATAATTCACCCCTCCACTTT
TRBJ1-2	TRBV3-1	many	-	CASSQARTVYGYTF	TGTGCCAGCAGCCAGGCCCGGACGGTCTATGGCTACACCTTC
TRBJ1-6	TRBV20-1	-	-	CSARSDGQSSYNSPLHF	TGCAGTGCTAGGTCGGACGGACAAAGCTCCTATAATTCACCCCTCCACTTT
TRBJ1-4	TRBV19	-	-	CASSIDLSGKLFF	TGTGCCAGTAGTATAGATCTATCCGGAAAACTGTTTTTT
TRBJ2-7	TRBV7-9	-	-	CASTLVSGTYEQYF	TGTGCCAGCACCTTAGTGTCAGGGACCTACGAGCAGTACTTC
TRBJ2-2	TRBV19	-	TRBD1	CASSADRGLTPGELFF	TGTGCCAGTAGTGCGGACAGGGGGCTTACCCCCGGGGAGCTGTTTTTT
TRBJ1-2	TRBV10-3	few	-	CAISVQGMGSGYTF	TGTGCCATCAGTGTTCAGGGGATGGGGAGTGGCTACACCTTC
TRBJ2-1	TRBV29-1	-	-	CSKGLAPNEQFF	TGCAGCAAGGGTCTAGCGCCTAATGAGCAGTTCTTC
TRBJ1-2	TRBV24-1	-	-	CATSRGRDYGYTF	TGTGCCACCAGTAGGGGCCGGGACTATGGCTACACCTTC
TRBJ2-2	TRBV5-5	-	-	CASSSRRWGTGTAMGPQGAGELFF	TGTGCCAGCAGCTCACGGCGGTGGGGAACGGGTACGGCCATGGGTCCCCAGGGCGCCGGGGAGCTGTTTTTT
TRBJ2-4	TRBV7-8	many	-	CASSLGSLAKNIQYF	TGTGCCAGCAGCTTGGGGAGTCTAGCCAAAAACATTCAGTACTTC
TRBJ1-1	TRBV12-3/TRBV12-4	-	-	CASSQPRGWGTEAFF	TGCGCCAGCAGCCAACCGCGAGGTTGGGGCACTGAAGCTTTCTTT
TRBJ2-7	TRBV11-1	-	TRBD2	CASSYSTSGEYEQYF	TGTGCCAGCAGTTACTCGACTAGCGGGGAATACGAGCAGTACTTC
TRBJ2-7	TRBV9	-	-	CASSQLTSSYEQYF	TGTGCCAGCAGCCAACTCACTAGCTCCTACGAGCAGTACTTC
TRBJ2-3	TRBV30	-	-	CAWRLKAAAQQYF	TGTGCCTGGAGGCTTAAAGCGGCCGCTCAGCAGTATTTT
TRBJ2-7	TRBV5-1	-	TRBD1	CASTVDRGAYEQYF	TGCGCCAGCACCGTTGACAGGGGCGCGTACGAGCAGTACTTC
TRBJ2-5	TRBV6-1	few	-	CASSEFGETQYF	TGTGCCAGCAGTGAATTCGGAGAGACCCAGTACTTC